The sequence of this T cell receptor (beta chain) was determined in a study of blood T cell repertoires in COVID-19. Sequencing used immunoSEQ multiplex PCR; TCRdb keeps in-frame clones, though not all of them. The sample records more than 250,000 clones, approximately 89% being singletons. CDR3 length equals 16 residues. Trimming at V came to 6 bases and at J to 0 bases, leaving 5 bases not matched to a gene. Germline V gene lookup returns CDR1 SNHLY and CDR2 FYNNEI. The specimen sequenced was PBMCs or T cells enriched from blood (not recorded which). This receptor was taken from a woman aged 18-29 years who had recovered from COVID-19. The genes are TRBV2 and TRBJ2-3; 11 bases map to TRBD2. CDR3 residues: CASRPGLAVSTDTQYF. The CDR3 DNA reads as TGTGCCAGCAGGCCGGGACTAGCGGTTAGCACAGATACGCAGTATTTT.